The present T cell receptor beta chain was sequenced within a study of long-term antiretroviral therapy in people with HIV. The CDR3 extends over 16 amino acids. Germline lookup yields CDR1 KGHSH and CDR2 LQKENI. The V and J ends lost 4 bases and 5 bases, in that order; junction bases with no gene match: 10. Remarks on this clone: The antigen is unknown.

Whole-study findings and limits: The study found that diversity rose after ART but stayed below transplant donor controls. No data on ART adherence, viral resistance or therapy changes.

Researchers secured at least one pre-ART and at least two post-ART PBMC samples from each donor. Running of the v3.0 immunoSEQ assay took place at survey level. Assay: immunoSEQ multiplex PCR; the TCRdb copy retains only in-frame clones and omits some. Among about 20,000 clones, under 85% were seen once, and the ten largest hold about 15%. The chain employs TRBV18 and TRBJ2-1; 8 bases map to TRBD1. This TCR derives from a woman in her fifties or sixties with HIV. The sample was unsorted PBMCs, taken around 2.4 years before starting antiretroviral therapy. CDR3 in amino acids: CASSQLGAGGHNEQFF. In nucleotides, the CDR3 is TGTGCCAGCTCACAACTAGGGGCAGGGGGCCACAATGAGCAGTTCTTC.